This T cell receptor beta chain was identified during a study of vaccination and CD4 T cells after COVID-19. Time point in this sample: late sampling 161 to 241 days after vaccination in three convalescent patients. Treatment described: approximately nine-day PBMC culture with coronavirus spike peptide pools or control peptides (ViraFEST assay). ViraFEST enlarged antigen-specific T cell populations with peptide pools and afterwards sequenced TCRs. Oncomine TCR Beta short-read sequencing was applied to DNA from cultured CD4+ T cells. TCRdb re-analysed the PCR reads in MiXCR, keeping a single row per CDR3 protein. Among around 26,000 distinct CDR3 sequences listed, around 41% were seen once. In germline, CDR1 is MDHEN, CDR2 SYDVKM. V lost 9 bases to trimming and J lost 0 bases; unmatched junction nucleotides: 12. The CDR3 totals 16 residues. This clonotype showed up just a few times. Its antigen is unidentified.

Study findings and constraints: Investigators enrolled relatively few convalescent patients and included no early post-infection timepoints.

The specimen was CD4+ T cells from blood, cultured in vitro, collected about 7 months after SARS-CoV-2 vaccination. The receptor was isolated from a human donor who had recovered from COVID-19. The chain has TRBV28 and TRBJ2-5; the match to TRBD2 covers 8 bases. The CDR3 sequence: CASTGTRPSYQETQYF. The CDR3 coding sequence is TGTGCCAGTACCGGGACTAGACCCTCATACCAAGAGACCCAGTACTTC.